Presented here are 23 T cell receptor beta chains from one specimen sequenced in a study of tumor-infiltrating lymphocytes in localized non-small cell lung cancer. Sequencing used immunoSEQ multiplex PCR; TCRdb keeps in-frame clones, though not all of them. This table has some 15,000 clones, approximately 85% appearing once. The sample taken for sequencing was uninvolved lung tissue not adjacent to the tumor. Receptors were obtained from a human donor with non-small cell lung cancer.

The V and J genes are TRBV5-1 and TRBJ1-4; D is possibly TRBD1 (5 bases). The CDR3 is 14 residues long. The germline gives CDR1 SGHRS, CDR2 YFSETQ. V lost 3 bases and J 4 bases, leaving 10 bases between the germline ends. Here the CDR3 reads CASSSGLNNEKLFF. The CDR3 DNA is TGCGCCAGCAGCTCGGGACTGAATAATGAAAAACTGTTTTTT.

This sequence joins TRBV5-5 and TRBJ2-3; D not resolved. V shed 3 bases and J shed 5 bases, with 10 bases lying between them. Germline assignment: CDR1 SGHKS and CDR2 YYEKEE (reference sequence). This CDR3 has 13 amino acids. The chain's CDR3 is CASSSLSGDTQYF. CDR3 DNA: TGTGCCAGCAGCTCCCTGAGTGGAGATACGCAGTATTTT.

The chain joins TRBV10-1 to TRBJ2-5, with 10 nucleotides matching TRBD2. Germline trimming cut 2 bases from V and 4 bases from J; bases unmatched to any gene: 22. The CDR3 totals 21 residues. CDR1 and CDR2 (germline): WNHNN, SYGVQD (reference sequence). This CDR3 reads CASSERSGLAGDLGSRETQYF. The DNA of the CDR3 is TGCGCCAGCAGTGAGCGAAGTGGGCTAGCGGGGGACCTGGGTTCTAGAGAGACCCAGTACTTC.

Only a few counts were recorded for this clone. The V call is TRBV5-5, the J call TRBJ1-1, with a weak D call TRBD1 (5 bases). The CDR3 covers 12 residues. V lost 3 bases and J lost 11, with 14 bases in between. Germline V gene lookup returns CDR1 SGHKS and CDR2 YYEKEE (reference sequence). CDR3 residues: CASSSEGMRAFF. CDR3 bases: TGTGCCAGCAGCTCGGAGGGGATGAGGGCTTTCTTT.

V usage is TRBV7-2 and J usage is TRBJ2-3; D is uncertain. Trimming stripped 2 bases from V and 1 base from J, with 16 bases between. Germline CDR1 reads SGHTA; CDR2 reads FQGNSA. CDR3 length: 17 residues. CDR3 sequence (DNA): TGTGCCAGCAGCTTACCGCCCCCGGTCGGTCGCACAGATACGCAGTATTTT. It codes for CASSLPPPVGRTDTQYF.

This clone appeared a single time. The chain combines TRBV30 with TRBJ1-2; TRBD1 might be the D (5 bases). V lost 3 bases to trimming and J lost 2 bases, with 13 bases between them. Looked up from germline, CDR1 is GTSNPN and CDR2 is SVGIG (reference sequence). This CDR3 comprises 14 residues. DNA of the CDR3: TGTGCCTGGAGAGGGGACTTAACCAACTATGGCTACACCTTC. It specifies CAWRGDLTNYGYTF.

The chain links TRBV14 to TRBJ1-1; D is unresolved. The CDR3 spans 13 residues. Trimming left V 5 bases short and J 0 bases short, with 7 bases between. Germline lookup yields CDR1 SGHDN and CDR2 FVKESK. CDR3 region: CASSSGLNTEAFF. The CDR3 DNA reads as TGTGCCAGCAGCTCCGGATTGAACACTGAAGCTTTCTTT.

V is TRBV5-1 and J is TRBJ1-2; D is uncertain. V was clipped by 4 bases and J by 2 bases, with 6 bases between them. The CDR3 has 12 residues. Germline V gene lookup returns CDR1 SGHRS and CDR2 YFSETQ. CDR3 nucleotide sequence: TGCGCCAGCAGCGGGGAGAACTATGGCTACACCTTC. This sequence encodes CASSGENYGYTF.

The V gene is TRBV18, the J gene TRBJ2-1; possible D gene TRBD2, 6 bases. V gave up 0 bases and J gave up 0 bases, with 9 bases separating them. This CDR3 is built from 16 residues. The V gene's germline CDR1 is KGHSH and CDR2 LQKENI. CDR3 nucleotides: TGTGCCAGCTCACCACCAATGGGGGGCTCCTACAATGAGCAGTTCTTC. Protein: CASSPPMGGSYNEQFF.

This chain connects TRBV5-4 to TRBJ2-2; 7 positions match TRBD2. Per germline, CDR1 SGHNT and CDR2 YYREEE (reference sequence). Unmatched junction bases numbered 7, after V lost 10 bases and J lost 7 bases. This CDR3 has 12 amino acids. The CDR3 DNA reads TGTGCCCCTGGGAGGGTTGGCGGGGAGCTGTTTTTT. Protein: CAPGRVGGELFF.

The V gene is TRBV27, the J gene TRBJ2-2; 8 nucleotides agree with TRBD2. Germline V gene sequence: CDR1 MNHEY, CDR2 SMNVEV (reference sequence). CDR3 length: 17 amino acids. V lost 7 bases, J lost 6 bases, and 16 bases stayed unmatched. The CDR3 spells CASTWVGGRTGAGELFF. CDR3 bases: TGTGCCAGCACCTGGGTGGGCGGGAGGACCGGGGCCGGGGAGCTGTTTTTT.

This chain joins TRBV6-4 and TRBJ2-5; 15 nucleotides agree with TRBD2. Germline lookup yields CDR1 MRHNA and CDR2 SNTAGT. The CDR3 is made up of 16 amino acids. Trimming removed 4 bases from V and 1 base from J; junction bases left unmatched: 1. The CDR3 region is CASSGTSGRVQETQYF. DNA of the CDR3: TGTGCCAGCAGTGGGACTAGCGGGAGGGTCCAAGAGACCCAGTACTTC.

This clone was seen a few times. The rearrangement uses TRBV5-1 and TRBJ1-1; D is perhaps TRBD1 (6 bases). V gave up 5 bases and J gave up 2 bases, with 13 bases separating them. The germline gives CDR1 SGHRS, CDR2 YFSETQ. The CDR3 runs to 14 residues. The CDR3 DNA follows: TGCGCCAGCAGTGGGACCGGGGGCAACACTGAAGCTTTCTTT. Amino acids: CASSGTGGNTEAFF.

The gene calls are TRBV10-3 and TRBJ1-2; D uncertain. The length of the CDR3 is 12 residues. Germline CDR1 is ENHRY and CDR2 is SYGVKD. Trimming removed 3 bases from V and 2 bases from J, with 4 bases in between. The CDR3 region has the DNA TGTGCCATCAGTGAACAGAACTATGGCTACACCTTC. Residues: CAISEQNYGYTF.

This clone was detected a few times. CDR3 residues: CAWSARATEAFF. The CDR3 DNA follows: TGTGCCTGGAGCGCCCGGGCCACTGAAGCTTTCTTT. The V gene is TRBV30, the J gene TRBJ1-1, with unresolved D. Germline CDR1 and CDR2: GTSNPN and SVGIG (reference sequence). Trimming stripped 3 bases from V and 4 bases from J, with 9 bases between. The CDR3 contains 12 residues.

This chain uses TRBV30 with TRBJ1-1; D is uncertain. Trimming shortened V by 0 bases and J by 7 bases, and 6 bases separated the two germline ends. Germline V gives CDR1 GTSNPN, CDR2 SVGIG (reference sequence). CDR3 size: 11 residues. CDR3 sequence (DNA): TGTGCCTGGAGTGTATGGTTTGAAGCTTTCTTT. Its protein product is CAWSVWFEAFF. Supplemented by reference TRBV30 and TRBJ1-1, the full variable domain reads SQTIHQWPATLVQPVGSPLSLECTVEGTSNPNLYWYRQAAGRGLQLLFYSVGIGQISSEVPQNLSASRPQDRQFILSSKKLLLSDSGFYLCAWSVWFEAFFGQGTRLTVV.

This chain joins TRBV10-1 and TRBJ2-7; unclear D gene. Germline V gene sequence: CDR1 WNHNN, CDR2 SYGVQD (reference sequence). V gave up 8 bases and J gave up 6 bases, with 14 bases separating them. The CDR3 runs 12 residues. CDR3 loop: CASGESRGEQYF. CDR3 bases: TGCGCCAGCGGCGAGTCGCGAGGCGAGCAGTACTTC.

J is TRBJ2-3 and V is TRBV5-4; 12 bases line up with TRBD2. This CDR3 has 17 amino acids. Unmatched junction bases numbered 6, after V lost 4 bases and J lost 0 bases. Germline CDR1 reads SGHNT; CDR2 reads YYREEE (reference sequence). CDR3 residues: CASSPRLAGVSTDTQYF. The CDR3 DNA sequence: TGTGCCAGCAGCCCCAGACTAGCGGGAGTGAGCACAGATACGCAGTATTTT.

The rearrangement joins TRBV6-5 to TRBJ1-2; D unresolved. CDR3 length: 13 amino acids. The germline V gene encodes CDR1 MNHEY and CDR2 SVGAGI. Trimming pared 0 bases from V and 5 bases from J, leaving 7 bases between. CDR3 amino acids: CASSYSIHYGYTF. The CDR3 DNA reads TGTGCCAGCAGTTACTCGATCCATTATGGCTACACCTTC.

The chain is built from TRBV6-1 and TRBJ2-4; D gene ambiguous. CDR1 and CDR2 (germline): MNHNS, SASEGT. The CDR3 length is 14 residues. The V end lost 2 bases, the J end lost 0 bases, and 5 bases lay between the germline ends. The CDR3 nucleotides read TGTGCCAGCAGTGAATTCCTAGCCAAAAACATTCAGTACTTC. Amino acids: CASSEFLAKNIQYF.

The V and J genes are TRBV30 and TRBJ1-1, with TRBD1 identical over 9 bases. CDR3 size: 13 residues. Trimming removed 6 bases from V and 5 bases from J; junction bases left unmatched: 7. CDR1 and CDR2 from the germline V gene are GTSNPN and SVGIG (reference sequence). The CDR3 is CACPGQGRTEAFF. The CDR3 DNA follows: TGTGCCTGCCCAGGACAGGGGAGGACTGAAGCTTTCTTT.

V and J are TRBV5-1 and TRBJ2-3; 13 bases agree with TRBD2. Germline CDR1 and CDR2: SGHRS and YFSETQ. Losses at the gene ends were 3 bases for V and 4 bases for J; bases not matched to a gene: 2. The CDR3 contains 15 residues. The DNA of the CDR3 is TGCGCCAGCAGCTCCGGACTAGCGGGGGCAGATACGCAGTATTTT. The encoded protein is CASSSGLAGADTQYF.

The rearrangement links TRBV13 to TRBJ2-1; 8 bases fit TRBD2. The CDR3 extends over 15 amino acids. Trimming took 4 bases from V and 5 from J; bases not matched to a gene: 7. Germline CDR1 reads PRHDT; CDR2 reads FYEKMQ (reference sequence). The CDR3 nucleotides read TGTGCCAGCAGCTCCTATACCGGGAGGGACAATGAGCAGTTCTTC. Translated: CASSSYTGRDNEQFF.